What follows is one T cell receptor beta chain and its context. Antigen: not known. The CDR3 loop spans 13 amino acids. Per germline, CDR1 MNHNS and CDR2 SASEGT. V lost 4 bases, J lost 9 bases, and 13 bases lay in between. Primers: 60 Vbeta forward and 13 Jbeta reverse. Study processing details: An analysis that came later counted some 85 million unique TCR beta chains, approximately 11 million shared. This table comes from immunoSEQ multiplex PCR, and its TCRdb copy is limited to in-frame clones, with some not included. V and J calls and clone size are given by that table; D and trimming were obtained from the DNA. The table has around 160,000 clones, around three quarters seen once; the top ten hold 6.5% to 8%. This specimen comes from a study of cytomegalovirus exposure and HLA in healthy donors. General study findings and limits: Reports showed the classifier diagnosing cytomegalovirus status with high specificity and sensitivity. What was likely a sequencing artifact was a cluster of highly shared sequence variants.

Donors consisted of healthy bone marrow donors. The chain has TRBV6-1 and TRBJ2-1; TRBD2 might be the D (5 bases). The clonotype was recovered from a woman aged 40 to 50 in good health and CMV-seropositive. The sample comprised PBMCs. CDR3 nucleotide sequence: TGTGCCAGCAGTGGCCGAGGGCTGGGTGAGCAGTTCTTC. Translating gives CASSGRGLGEQFF.